The 3 T cell receptor beta chains reported below all come from one sample, sequenced in a study of T cells in Graves' hyperthyroidism and ophthalmopathy. RNA transcripts provided the source from which TCR beta CDR3 regions were amplified. The HTBI primer set drove a first-round RT-PCR of the TCR CDR3. In TCRdb, the multiplex PCR reads were re-called with MiXCR into one record per CDR3 protein. The repertoire consists of about 540,000 distinct CDR3 sequences, with 46% occurring once and the leading ten covering 8.2%. Sequencing was done on a sample of peripheral blood or thyroid tissue (not recorded which). These receptors came from a woman in her late teens or twenties with Graves' hyperthyroidism.

The sample holds a few counts of this clonotype. This rearrangement joins TRBV6-6 to TRBJ1-2; the D is unclear. CDR3 size: 15 residues. The germline V gene has CDR1 MNHNY and CDR2 SVGAGI (reference sequence). Trimming shortened V by 2 bases and J by 4 bases, and 14 bases separated the two germline ends. This CDR3 is CASSYLTPGGYGYTF. CDR3 bases: TGTGCCAGCAGTTACCTGACTCCAGGCGGCTATGGCTACACCTTC.

This clonotype showed up just a few times. The genes are TRBV2 and TRBJ2-2; no clear D gene. V dropped 3 bases and J dropped 3 bases, with 17 bases sitting between them. The germline V gene has CDR1 SNHLY and CDR2 FYNNEI. The CDR3 contains 17 residues. The CDR3 DNA sequence: TGTGCCAGCAGTGAGGGCAAAGAAACTTCGTACACCGGGGAGCTGTTTTTT. Its protein product is CASSEGKETSYTGELFF.

Remarks on this clonotype: One end of the junction varies from germline; a read error may be responsible. The gene calls are TRBV24-1 and TRBJ1-5; D call uncertain. Germline lookup yields CDR1 KGHDR and CDR2 SFDVKD. This CDR3 spans 14 amino acids. The CDR3 sequence is CASSPWARNQPQHF. CDR3 coding DNA: TGTGCCAGCAGTCCCTGGGCCCGCAATCAGCCCCAGCATTTT.